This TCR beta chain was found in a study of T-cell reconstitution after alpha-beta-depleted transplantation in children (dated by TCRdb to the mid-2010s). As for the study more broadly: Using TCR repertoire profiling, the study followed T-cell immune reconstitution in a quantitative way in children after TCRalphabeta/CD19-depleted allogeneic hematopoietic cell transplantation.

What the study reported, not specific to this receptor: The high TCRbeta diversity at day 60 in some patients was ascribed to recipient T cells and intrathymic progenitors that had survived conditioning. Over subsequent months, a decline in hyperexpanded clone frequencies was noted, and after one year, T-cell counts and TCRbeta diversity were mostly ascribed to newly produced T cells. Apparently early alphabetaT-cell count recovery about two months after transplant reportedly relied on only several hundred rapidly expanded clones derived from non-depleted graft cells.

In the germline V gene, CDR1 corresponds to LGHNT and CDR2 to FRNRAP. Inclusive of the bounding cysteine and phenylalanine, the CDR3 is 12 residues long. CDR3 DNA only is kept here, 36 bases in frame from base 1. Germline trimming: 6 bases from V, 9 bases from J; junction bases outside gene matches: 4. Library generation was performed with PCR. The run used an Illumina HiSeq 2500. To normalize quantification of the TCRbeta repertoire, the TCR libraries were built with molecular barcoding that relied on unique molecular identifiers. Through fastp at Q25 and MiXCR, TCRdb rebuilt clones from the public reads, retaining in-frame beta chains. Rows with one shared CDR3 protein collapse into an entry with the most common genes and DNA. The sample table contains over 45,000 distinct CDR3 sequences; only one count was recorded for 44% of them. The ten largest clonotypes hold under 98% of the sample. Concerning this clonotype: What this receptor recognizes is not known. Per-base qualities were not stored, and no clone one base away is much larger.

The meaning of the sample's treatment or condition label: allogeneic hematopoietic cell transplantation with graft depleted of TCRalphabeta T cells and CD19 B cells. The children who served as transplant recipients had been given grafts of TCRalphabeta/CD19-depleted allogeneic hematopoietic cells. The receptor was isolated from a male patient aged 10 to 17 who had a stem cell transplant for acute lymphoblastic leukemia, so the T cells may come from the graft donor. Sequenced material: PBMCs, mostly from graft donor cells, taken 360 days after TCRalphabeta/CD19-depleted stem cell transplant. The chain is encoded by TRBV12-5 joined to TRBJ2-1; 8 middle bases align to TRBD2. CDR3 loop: CASGAGAGEQFF. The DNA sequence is TGTGCTAGTGGAGCGGGAGCTGGTGAGCAGTTCTTC. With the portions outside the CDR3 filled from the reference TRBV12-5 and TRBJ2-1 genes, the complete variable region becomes DARVTQTPRHKVTEMGQEVTMRCQPILGHNTVFWYRQTMMQGLELLAYFRNRAPLDDSGMPKDRFSAEMPDATLATLKIQPSEPRDSAVYFCASGAGAGEQFFGPGTRLTVL.